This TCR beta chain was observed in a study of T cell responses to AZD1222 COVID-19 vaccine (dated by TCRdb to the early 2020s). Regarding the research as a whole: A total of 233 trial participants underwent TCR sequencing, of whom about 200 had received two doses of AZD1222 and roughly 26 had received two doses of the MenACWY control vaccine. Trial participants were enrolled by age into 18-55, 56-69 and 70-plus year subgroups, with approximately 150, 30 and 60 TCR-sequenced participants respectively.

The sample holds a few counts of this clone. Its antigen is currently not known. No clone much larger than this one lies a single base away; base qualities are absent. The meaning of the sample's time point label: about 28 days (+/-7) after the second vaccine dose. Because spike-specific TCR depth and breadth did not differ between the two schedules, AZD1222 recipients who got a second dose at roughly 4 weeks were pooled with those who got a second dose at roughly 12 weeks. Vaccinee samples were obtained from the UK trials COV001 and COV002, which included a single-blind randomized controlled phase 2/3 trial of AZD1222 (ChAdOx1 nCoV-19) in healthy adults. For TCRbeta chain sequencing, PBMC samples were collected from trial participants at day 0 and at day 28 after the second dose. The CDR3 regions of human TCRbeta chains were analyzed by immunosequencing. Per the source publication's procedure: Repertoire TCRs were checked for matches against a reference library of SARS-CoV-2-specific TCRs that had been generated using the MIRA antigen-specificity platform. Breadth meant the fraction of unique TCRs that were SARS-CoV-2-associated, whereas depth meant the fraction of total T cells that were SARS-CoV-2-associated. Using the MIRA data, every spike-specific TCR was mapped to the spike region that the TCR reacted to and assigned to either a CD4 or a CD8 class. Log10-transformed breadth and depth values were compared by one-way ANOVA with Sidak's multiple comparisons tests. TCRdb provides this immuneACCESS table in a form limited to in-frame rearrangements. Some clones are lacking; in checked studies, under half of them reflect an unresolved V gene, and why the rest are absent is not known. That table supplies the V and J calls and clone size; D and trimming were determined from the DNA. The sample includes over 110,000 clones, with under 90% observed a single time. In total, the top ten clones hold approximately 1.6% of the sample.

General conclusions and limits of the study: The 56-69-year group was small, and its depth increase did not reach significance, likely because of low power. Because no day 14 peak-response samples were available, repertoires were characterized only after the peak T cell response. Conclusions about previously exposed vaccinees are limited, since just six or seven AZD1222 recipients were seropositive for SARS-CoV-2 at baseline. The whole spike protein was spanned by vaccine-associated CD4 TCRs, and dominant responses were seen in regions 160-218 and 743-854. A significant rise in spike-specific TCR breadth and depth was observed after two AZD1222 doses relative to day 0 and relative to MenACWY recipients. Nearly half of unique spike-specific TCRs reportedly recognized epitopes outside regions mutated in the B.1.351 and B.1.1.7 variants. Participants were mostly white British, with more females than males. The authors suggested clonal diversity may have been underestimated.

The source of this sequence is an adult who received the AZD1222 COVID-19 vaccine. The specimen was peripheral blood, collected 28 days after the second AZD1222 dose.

The DNA sequence is TGTGCTAGCCGGGGGGGGAAAACTAGCAATCAGCCCCAGCATTTT. This encodes CASRGGKTSNQPQHF. The sequence joins TRBV2 to TRBJ1-5; 5 matching bases give a weak D call of TRBD1. From its cysteine to its phenylalanine, the CDR3 spans 15 amino acids. Only CDR3 DNA remains: 45 bases, in frame from the first base. CDR1 and CDR2 are read off the germline V gene as SNHLY and FYNNEI. Reference TRBV2 and TRBJ1-5 proteins supply the regions before and after the CDR3; the full variable domain is: EPEVTQTPSHQVTQMGQEVILRCVPISNHLYFYWYRQILGQKVEFLVSFYNNEISEKSEIFDDQFSVERPDGSNFTLKIRSTKLEDSAMYFCASRGGKTSNQPQHFGDGTRLSIL.